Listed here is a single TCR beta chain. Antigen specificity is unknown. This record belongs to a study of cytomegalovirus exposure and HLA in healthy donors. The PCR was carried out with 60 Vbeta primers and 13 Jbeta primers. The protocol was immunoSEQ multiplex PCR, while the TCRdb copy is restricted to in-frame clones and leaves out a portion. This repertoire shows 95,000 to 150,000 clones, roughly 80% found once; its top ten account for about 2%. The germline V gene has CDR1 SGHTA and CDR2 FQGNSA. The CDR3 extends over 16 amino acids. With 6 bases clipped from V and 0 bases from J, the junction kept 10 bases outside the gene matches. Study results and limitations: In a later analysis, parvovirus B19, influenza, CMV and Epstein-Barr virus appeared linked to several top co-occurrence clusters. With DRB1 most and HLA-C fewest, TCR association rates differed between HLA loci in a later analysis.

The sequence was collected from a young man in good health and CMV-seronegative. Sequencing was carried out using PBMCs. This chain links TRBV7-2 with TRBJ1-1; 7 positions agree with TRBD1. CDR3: CASRRDSRTLNTEAFF. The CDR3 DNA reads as TGTGCCAGCAGACGGGACAGTCGGACTTTGAACACTGAAGCTTTCTTT. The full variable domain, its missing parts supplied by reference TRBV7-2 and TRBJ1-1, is GAGVSQSPSNKVTEKGKDVELRCDPISGHTALYWYRQSLGQGLEFLIYFQGNSAPDKSGLPSDRFSAERTGGSVSTLTIQRTQQEDSAVYLCASRRDSRTLNTEAFFGQGTRLTVV.